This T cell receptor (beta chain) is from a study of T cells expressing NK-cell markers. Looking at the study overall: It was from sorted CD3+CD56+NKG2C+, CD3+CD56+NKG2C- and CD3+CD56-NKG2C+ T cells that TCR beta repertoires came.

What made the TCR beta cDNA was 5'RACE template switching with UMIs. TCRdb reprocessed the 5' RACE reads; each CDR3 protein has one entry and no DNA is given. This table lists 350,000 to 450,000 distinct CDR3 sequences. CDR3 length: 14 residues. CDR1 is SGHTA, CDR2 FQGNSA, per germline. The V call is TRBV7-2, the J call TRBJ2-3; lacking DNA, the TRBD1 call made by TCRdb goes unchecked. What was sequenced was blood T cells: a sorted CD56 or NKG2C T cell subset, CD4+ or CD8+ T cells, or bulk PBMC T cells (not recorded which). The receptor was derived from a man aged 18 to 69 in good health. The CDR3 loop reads CASSPSALTDTQYF.